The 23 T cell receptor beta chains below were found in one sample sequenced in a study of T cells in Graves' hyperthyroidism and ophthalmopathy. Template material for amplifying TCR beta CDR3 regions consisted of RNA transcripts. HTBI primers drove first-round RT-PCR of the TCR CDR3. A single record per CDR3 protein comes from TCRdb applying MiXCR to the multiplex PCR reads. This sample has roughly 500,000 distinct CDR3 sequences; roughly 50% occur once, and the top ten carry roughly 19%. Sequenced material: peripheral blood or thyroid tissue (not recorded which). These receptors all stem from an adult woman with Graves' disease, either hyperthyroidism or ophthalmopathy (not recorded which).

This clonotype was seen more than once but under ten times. The CDR3, as DNA: TGTGCCACCAGCAGATCCCCCGTGGATACGCAGTATTTT. It specifies CATSRSPVDTQYF. This chain links TRBV15 with TRBJ2-3; D gene unclear. The V gene lost 2 bases and the J gene lost 6 bases, with 9 bases spanning the gap. The length of the CDR3 is 13 residues. CDR1 is LNHNV and CDR2 is YYDKDF in the germline V gene (reference sequence).

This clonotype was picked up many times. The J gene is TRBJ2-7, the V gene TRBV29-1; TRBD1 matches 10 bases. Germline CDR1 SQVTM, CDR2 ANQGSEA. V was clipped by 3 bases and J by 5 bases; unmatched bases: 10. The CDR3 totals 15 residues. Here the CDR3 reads CSVDGRGTGVDEQYF. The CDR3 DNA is TGCAGCGTTGATGGGCGAGGGACAGGGGTCGACGAGCAGTACTTC.

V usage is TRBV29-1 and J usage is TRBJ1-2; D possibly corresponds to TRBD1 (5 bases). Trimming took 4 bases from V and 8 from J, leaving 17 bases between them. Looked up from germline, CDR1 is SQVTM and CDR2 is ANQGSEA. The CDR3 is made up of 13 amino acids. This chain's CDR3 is CSVVGGSRWGYTF. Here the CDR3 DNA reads TGCAGCGTTGTGGGGGGTTCTCGCTGGGGCTACACCTTC.

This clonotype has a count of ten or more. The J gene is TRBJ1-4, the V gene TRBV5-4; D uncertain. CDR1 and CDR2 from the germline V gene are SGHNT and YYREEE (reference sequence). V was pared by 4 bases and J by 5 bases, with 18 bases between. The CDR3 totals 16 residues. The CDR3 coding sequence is TGTGCCAGCAGCCAAAATGGGCGGGTGGGAAATGAAAAACTGTTTTTT. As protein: CASSQNGRVGNEKLFF.

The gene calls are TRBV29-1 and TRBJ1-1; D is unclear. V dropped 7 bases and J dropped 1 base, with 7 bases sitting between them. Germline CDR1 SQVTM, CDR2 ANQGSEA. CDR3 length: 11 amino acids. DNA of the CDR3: TGCAGCGCTCGAACGAACACTGAAGCTTTCTTT. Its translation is CSARTNTEAFF.

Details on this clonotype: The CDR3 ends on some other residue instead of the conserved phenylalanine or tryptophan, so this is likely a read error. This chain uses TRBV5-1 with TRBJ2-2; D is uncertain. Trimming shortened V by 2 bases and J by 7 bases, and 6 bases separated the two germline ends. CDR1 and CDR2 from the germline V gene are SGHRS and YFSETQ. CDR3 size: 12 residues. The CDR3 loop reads CASSFGDGELFV. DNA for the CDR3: TGCGCCAGCAGCTTCGGTGACGGGGAGCTGTTTGTA.

CDR3 DNA sequence: TGTGCCAGCAGATCCCCCAAAGCTAACACCGGGGAGCTGTTTTTT. Amino acids: CASRSPKANTGELFF. The genes are TRBV7-3 and TRBJ2-2, with no clear D. CDR1 SGHTA and CDR2 FQGTGA come from the germline V gene. This CDR3 contains 15 residues. V was trimmed by 6 bases and J by 2 bases, leaving 13 bases between them.

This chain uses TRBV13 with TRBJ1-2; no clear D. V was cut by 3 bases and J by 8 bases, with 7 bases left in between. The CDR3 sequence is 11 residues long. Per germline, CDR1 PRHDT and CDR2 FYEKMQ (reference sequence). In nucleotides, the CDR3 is TGTGCCAGCAGCTTCGGAACCGGCTACACCTTC. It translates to CASSFGTGYTF.

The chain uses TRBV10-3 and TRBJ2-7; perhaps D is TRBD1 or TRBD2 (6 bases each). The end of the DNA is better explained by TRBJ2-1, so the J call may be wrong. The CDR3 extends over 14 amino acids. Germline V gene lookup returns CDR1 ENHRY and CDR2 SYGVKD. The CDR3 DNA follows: TGTGCCATCAGTGAGGGGGGGCCCTACAATGAGCAGTTCTTC. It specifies CAISEGGPYNEQFF.

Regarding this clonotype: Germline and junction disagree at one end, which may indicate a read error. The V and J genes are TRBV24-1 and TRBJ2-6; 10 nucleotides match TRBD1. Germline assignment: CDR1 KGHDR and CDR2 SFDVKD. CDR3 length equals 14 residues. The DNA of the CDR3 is TGTGCCACCAGTGACTCCGGGACAGGGGACACTGAAGCTTTC. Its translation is CATSDSGTGDTEAF.

The CDR3, as DNA: TGCAGCACCATAGCGACTGAAAAACTGTTTTTT. Protein sequence: CSTIATEKLFF. The J gene is TRBJ1-4, the V gene TRBV29-1; no firm D call. CDR1 and CDR2 from the germline V gene are SQVTM and ANQGSEA. The CDR3 is 11 amino acids. V shed 8 bases and J shed 7 bases, with 11 bases lying between them.

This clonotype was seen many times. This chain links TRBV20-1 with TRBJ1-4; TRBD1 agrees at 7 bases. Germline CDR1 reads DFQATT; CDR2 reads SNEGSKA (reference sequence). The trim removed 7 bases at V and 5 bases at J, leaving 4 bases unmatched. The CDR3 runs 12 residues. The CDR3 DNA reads TGCAGTGGGGGACAGACGAATGAAAAACTGTTTTTT. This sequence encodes CSGGQTNEKLFF.

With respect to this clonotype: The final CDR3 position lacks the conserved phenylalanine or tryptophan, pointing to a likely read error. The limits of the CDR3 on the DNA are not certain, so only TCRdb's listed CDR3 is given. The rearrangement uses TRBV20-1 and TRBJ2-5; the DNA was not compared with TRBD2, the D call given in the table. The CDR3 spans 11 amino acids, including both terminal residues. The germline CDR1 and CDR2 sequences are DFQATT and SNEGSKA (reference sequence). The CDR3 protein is CSAGDQTSGSL.

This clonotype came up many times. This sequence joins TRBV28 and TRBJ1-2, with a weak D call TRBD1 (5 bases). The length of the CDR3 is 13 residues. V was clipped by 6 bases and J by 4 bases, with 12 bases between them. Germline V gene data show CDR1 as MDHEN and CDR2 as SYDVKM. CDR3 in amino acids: CASSSGPVYGYTF. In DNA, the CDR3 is TGTGCCAGCAGCTCGGGACCGGTCTATGGCTACACCTTC.

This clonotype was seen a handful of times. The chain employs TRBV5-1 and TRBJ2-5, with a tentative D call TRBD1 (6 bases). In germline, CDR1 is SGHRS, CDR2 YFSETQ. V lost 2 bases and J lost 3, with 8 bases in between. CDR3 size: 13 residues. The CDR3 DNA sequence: TGCGCCAGCAGCTTACAGGGAGAAGAGACCCAGTACTTC. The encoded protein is CASSLQGEETQYF.

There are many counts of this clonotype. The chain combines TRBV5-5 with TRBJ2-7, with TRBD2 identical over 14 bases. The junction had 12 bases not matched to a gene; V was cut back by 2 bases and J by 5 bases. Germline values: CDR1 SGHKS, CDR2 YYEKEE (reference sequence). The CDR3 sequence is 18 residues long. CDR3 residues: CASSFPGLAGVVSHEQYF. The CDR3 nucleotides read TGTGCCAGCAGCTTTCCGGGACTAGCGGGAGTAGTATCGCACGAGCAGTACTTC.

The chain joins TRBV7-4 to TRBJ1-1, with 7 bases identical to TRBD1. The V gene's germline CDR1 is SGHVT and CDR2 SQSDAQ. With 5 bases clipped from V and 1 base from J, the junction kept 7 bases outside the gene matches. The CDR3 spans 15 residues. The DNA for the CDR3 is TGTGCCAGCAGCCGAGGAGGGGGCCAGAACACTGAAGCTTTCTTT. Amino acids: CASSRGGGQNTEAFF.

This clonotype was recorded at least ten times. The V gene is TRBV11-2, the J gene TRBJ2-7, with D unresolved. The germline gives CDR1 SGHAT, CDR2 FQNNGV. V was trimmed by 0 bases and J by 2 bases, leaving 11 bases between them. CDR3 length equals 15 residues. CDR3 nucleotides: TGTGCCAGCAGCTTAGAGGCAGGACCCACCTACGAGCAGTACTTC. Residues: CASSLEAGPTYEQYF.

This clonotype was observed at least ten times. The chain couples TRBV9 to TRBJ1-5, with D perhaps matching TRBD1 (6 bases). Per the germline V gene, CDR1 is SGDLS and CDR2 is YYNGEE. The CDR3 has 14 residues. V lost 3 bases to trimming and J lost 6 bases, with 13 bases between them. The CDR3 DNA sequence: TGTGCCAGCAGCGAAGGGGGTTTCATTCAGCCCCAGCATTTT. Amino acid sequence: CASSEGGFIQPQHF.

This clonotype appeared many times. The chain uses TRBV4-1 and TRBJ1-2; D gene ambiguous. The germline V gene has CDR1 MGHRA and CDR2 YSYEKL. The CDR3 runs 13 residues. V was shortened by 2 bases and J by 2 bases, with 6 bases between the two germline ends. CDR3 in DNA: TGCGCCAGCAGCCAAATAGACAACTATGGCTACACCTTC. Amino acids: CASSQIDNYGYTF.

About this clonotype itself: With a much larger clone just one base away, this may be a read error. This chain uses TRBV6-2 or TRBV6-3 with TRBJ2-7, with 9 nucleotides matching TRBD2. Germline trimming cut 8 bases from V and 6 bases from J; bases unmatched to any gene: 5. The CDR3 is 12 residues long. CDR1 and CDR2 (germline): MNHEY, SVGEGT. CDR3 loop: CASSRGGREQYF. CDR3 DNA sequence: TGTGCCAGCTCGCGGGGGGGCCGCGAGCAGTACTTC.

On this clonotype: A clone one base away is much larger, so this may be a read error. CDR3 DNA: TGTGCCAGCACCCCAACGAACAGGGACGGCCACACCTTC. Its translation is CASTPTNRDGHTF. The chain employs TRBV28 and TRBJ1-2; possible D gene TRBD1, 6 bases. The CDR3 covers 13 residues. V dropped 7 bases and J dropped 12 bases, with 21 bases sitting between them. The germline gives CDR1 MDHEN, CDR2 SYDVKM.

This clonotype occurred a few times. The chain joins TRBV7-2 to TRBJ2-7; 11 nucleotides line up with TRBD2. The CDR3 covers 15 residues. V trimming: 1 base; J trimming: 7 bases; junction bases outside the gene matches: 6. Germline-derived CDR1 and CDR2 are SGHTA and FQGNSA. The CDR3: CASSLGLAGTGEQYF. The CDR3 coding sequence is TGTGCCAGCAGCTTAGGACTAGCGGGAACCGGTGAGCAGTACTTC.